The rows below give T cell receptor beta chains drawn from one sample of a study of breast tumors, draining lymph nodes, adjacent tissues. TCRdb re-called the multiplex PCR reads with MiXCR, one entry per CDR3 protein. The sample lists approximately 210,000 distinct CDR3 sequences; about 34% were seen once. The specimen was axillary lymph node tissue. All receptors come from a female donor with breast cancer. Some clones in this sample may be carry-over from other donors' samples. Each CDR3 is given with its conserved first and last residue. A D gene is named only where the DNA matches it firmly. A clone size is listed for some rows: how often the clone was seen (once, few, many), or a class if it is expanded.

CDR3aa	CDR3nt	d_gene	abundance	len	v_gene	j_gene
CASSYPGQGNEQFF	TGCGCCAGCAGCTACCCGGGACAGGGGAATGAGCAGTTCTTC	TRBD1	many	14	TRBV4-1	TRBJ2-1
CASSSGTGGGEKLFF	TGTGCCAGTAGTAGCGGGACAGGGGGCGGTGAAAAACTGTTTTTT	TRBD1	many	15	TRBV19	TRBJ1-4
CASSDIAGGRETQYF	TGTGCCAGCAGTGACATAGCGGGGGGAAGAGAGACCCAGTACTTC	TRBD2	many	15	TRBV2	TRBJ2-5
CSATSGRGDLETQYF	TGCAGTGCTACTAGCGGGAGGGGGGATTTGGAGACCCAGTACTTC	TRBD2	many	15	TRBV20-1	TRBJ2-5
CASSYQQGGQTTQYF	TGTGCCAGCAGTTACCAGCAGGGGGGACAGACTACGCAGTATTTT	-	many	15	TRBV6-6	TRBJ2-3
CATSRVSGSEQFF	TGTGCCACCAGCAGAGTTAGCGGGAGTGAGCAGTTCTTC	TRBD2	many	13	TRBV15	TRBJ2-1
CASSLRLAEQYF	TGTGCCAGCAGTTTGAGACTAGCGGAGCAGTATTTT	TRBD2	-	12	TRBV6-2/TRBV6-3	TRBJ2-3
CASSLPKSSGNTIYF	TGTGCCAGCAGCTTACCGAAAAGCTCTGGAAACACCATATATTTT	-	many	15	TRBV7-2	TRBJ1-3
CSASPGGRTGELFF	TGCAGTGCTAGCCCGGGAGGGAGGACCGGGGAGCTGTTTTTT	TRBD2	many	14	TRBV20-1	TRBJ2-2
CSPRAGGGYNEQFF	TGCAGCCCCCGAGCTGGCGGGGGATACAATGAGCAGTTCTTC	TRBD2	-	14	TRBV29-1	TRBJ2-1
CASRLLGGGGQPQHF	TGTGCCAGCAGGTTGTTGGGGGGGGGAGGTCAGCCCCAGCATTTT	-	few	15	TRBV6-6	TRBJ1-5
CASSSDRETSSGANVLTF	TGTGCCAGCAGCTCGGACAGGGAAACTTCCTCTGGGGCCAACGTCCTGACTTTC	TRBD1	many	18	TRBV6-2/TRBV6-3	TRBJ2-6
CASSLVWDGYEQFF	TGTGCCAGCAGCTTAGTGTGGGATGGCTATGAGCAGTTCTTC	-	-	14	TRBV11-1	TRBJ2-1
CASSNIGLAGGPKDTQYF	TGTGCCAGTAGCAACATCGGACTAGCGGGAGGGCCTAAAGATACGCAGTATTTT	TRBD2	-	18	TRBV19	TRBJ2-3
CSVEDRSETQYF	TGCAGCGTTGAAGATCGTTCGGAAACCCAGTACTTC	-	many	12	TRBV29-1	TRBJ2-7
CSATWGAAYEQYF	TGCAGTGCCACGTGGGGGGCGGCCTACGAGCAGTACTTC	-	many	13	TRBV20-1	TRBJ2-7
CASSLTNSDTGELFF	TGTGCTAGCAGCTTAACGAACAGCGACACCGGGGAGCTGTTTTTT	-	-	15	TRBV7-7	TRBJ2-2
CASSDGTSGGADTQYF	TGTGCCAGCAGTGACGGGACTAGCGGGGGGGCAGATACGCAGTATTTT	TRBD2	many	16	TRBV6-4	TRBJ2-3
CATRRTSGINEQFF	TGTGCCACCAGGCGGACTAGCGGGATAAATGAGCAGTTCTTC	TRBD2	many	14	TRBV15	TRBJ2-1
CATSKGVEQFF	TGTGCCACCAGTAAGGGAGTGGAGCAGTTCTTC	-	many	11	TRBV24-1	TRBJ2-1
CASSDEGLQVSYEQYF	TGTGCCAGCAGTGACGAGGGACTGCAGGTCTCCTACGAGCAGTACTTC	-	many	16	TRBV25-1	TRBJ2-7
CSARRDGGGATQYF	TGCAGTGCTAGGCGTGACGGGGGCGGGGCGACCCAGTACTTC	-	-	14	TRBV20-1	TRBJ2-5
CASSERDRGITNEKLFF	TGTGCCAGCAGTGAGCGGGACAGGGGGATAACTAATGAAAAACTGTTTTTT	TRBD1	-	17	TRBV6-1	TRBJ1-4
CASSLLVNEQFF	TGTGCCAGCAGCCTCCTCGTCAATGAGCAGTTCTTC	-	many	12	TRBV3-1	TRBJ2-1
CASSSLGDNEKLFF	TGTGCCAGCAGCTCCCTGGGGGATAATGAAAAACTGTTTTTT	-	-	14	TRBV7-9	TRBJ1-4
CASSMGDRSYGYTF	TGTGCCAGTAGTATGGGGGACAGAAGCTATGGCTACACCTTC	TRBD1	many	14	TRBV19	TRBJ1-2
CASSYSGTSQPQHF	TGTGCCAGCAGTTACTCCGGGACATCTCAGCCCCAGCATTTT	-	many	14	TRBV7-2	TRBJ1-5
CSARDRARSSYNEQFF	TGCAGTGCTAGAGATAGGGCCCGCTCCTCCTACAATGAGCAGTTCTTC	-	many	16	TRBV20-1	TRBJ2-1
CASSQSGQGLGYTF	TGCGCCAGCAGCCAATCTGGACAGGGGCTAGGCTACACCTTC	TRBD1	many	14	TRBV4-3	TRBJ1-2